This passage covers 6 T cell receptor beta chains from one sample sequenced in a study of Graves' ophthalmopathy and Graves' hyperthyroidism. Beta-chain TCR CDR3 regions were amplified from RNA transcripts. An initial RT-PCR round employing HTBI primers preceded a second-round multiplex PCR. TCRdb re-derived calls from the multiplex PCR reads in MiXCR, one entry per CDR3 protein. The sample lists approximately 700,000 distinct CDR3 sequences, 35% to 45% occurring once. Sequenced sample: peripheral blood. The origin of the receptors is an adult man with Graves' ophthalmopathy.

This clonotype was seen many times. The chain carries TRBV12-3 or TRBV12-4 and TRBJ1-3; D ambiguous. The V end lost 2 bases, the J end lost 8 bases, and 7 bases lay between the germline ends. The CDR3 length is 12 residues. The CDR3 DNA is TGTGCCAGCAGTTTAAGGGCCGACACCATATATTTT. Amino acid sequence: CASSLRADTIYF.

For the CDR3, the DNA is TGTGCCAGCAGTGAGTGGCCCGAGACAGGAATTTACGAGCAGTACTTC. Amino acids: CASSEWPETGIYEQYF. The rearrangement uses TRBV2 and TRBJ2-7; D possibly corresponds to TRBD1 (6 bases). The length of the CDR3 is 16 residues. Germline loops: CDR1 SNHLY, CDR2 FYNNEI. V was pared by 3 bases and J by 4 bases, with 19 bases between. Full variable domain (remainder filled in from reference TRBV2 and TRBJ2-7): EPEVTQTPSHQVTQMGQEVILRCVPISNHLYFYWYRQILGQKVEFLVSFYNNEISEKSEIFDDQFSVERPDGSNFTLKIRSTKLEDSAMYFCASSEWPETGIYEQYFGPGTRLTVT.

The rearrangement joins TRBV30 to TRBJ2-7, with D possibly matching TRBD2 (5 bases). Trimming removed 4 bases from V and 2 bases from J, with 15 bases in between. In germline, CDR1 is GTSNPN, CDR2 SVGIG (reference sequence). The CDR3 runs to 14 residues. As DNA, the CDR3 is TGTGCCTGGAATAACGGACTGCAAACCTACGAGCAGTACTTC. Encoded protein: CAWNNGLQTYEQYF.

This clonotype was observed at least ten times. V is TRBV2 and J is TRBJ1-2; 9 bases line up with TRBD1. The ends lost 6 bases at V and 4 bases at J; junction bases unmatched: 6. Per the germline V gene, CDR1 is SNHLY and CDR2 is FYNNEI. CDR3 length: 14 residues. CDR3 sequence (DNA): TGTGCCAGCAGCCGGGACAGGGAAAGCTATGGCTACACCTTC. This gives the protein CASSRDRESYGYTF.

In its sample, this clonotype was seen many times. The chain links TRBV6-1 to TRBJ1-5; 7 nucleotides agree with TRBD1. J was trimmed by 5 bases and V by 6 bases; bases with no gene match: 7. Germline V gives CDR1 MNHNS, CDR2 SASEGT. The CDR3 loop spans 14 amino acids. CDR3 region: CASRRQGEYQPQHF. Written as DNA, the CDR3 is TGTGCCAGCAGGAGACAGGGAGAGTATCAGCCCCAGCATTTT.

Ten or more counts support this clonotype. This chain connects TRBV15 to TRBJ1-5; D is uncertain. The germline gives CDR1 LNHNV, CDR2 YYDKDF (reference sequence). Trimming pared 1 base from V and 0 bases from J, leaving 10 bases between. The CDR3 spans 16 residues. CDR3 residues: CATSRAGVASNQPQHF. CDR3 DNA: TGTGCCACCAGCAGAGCCGGGGTAGCTAGCAATCAGCCCCAGCATTTT.